Listed below are T cell receptor beta chains from one sample, sequenced in a study of T cell repertoires in cytomegalovirus infection. These receptors have no known antigen. TCRdb analysed the reads with MiXCR anew, one entry per CDR3 protein. Among approximately 1,000,000 distinct CDR3 sequences listed, around 31% were seen once. The sample in question was cultured CD8+ T cells from PBMCs, obtained from culture after CMV antigen stimulation. The receptors were sampled from a human donor in good health (CMV status not recorded). Some clones in this sample may be carry-over from other donors' samples. CDR3s include the opening cysteine and the closing phenylalanine or tryptophan. Each record gives: D gene, J gene, CDR3 length, clone size, V gene, CDR3 protein, CDR3 DNA. The D gene is left open where the match is weak. Rows give clone size only sometimes, using once, few, many, or a class for an expanded clone.

. | TRBJ2-3 | 16 | few | TRBV27 | CASSLSFAGATDTQYF | TGTGCCAGCAGTTTATCTTTCGCGGGTGCCACAGATACGCAGTATTTT
TRBD2 | TRBJ2-1 | 17 | . | TRBV6-2/TRBV6-3 | CASSFGLAGVNFNEQFF | TGTGCCAGCAGTTTCGGACTAGCGGGGGTCAACTTCAATGAGCAGTTCTTC
. | TRBJ2-1 | 15 | . | TRBV13 | CASSLRGAVNNEQFF | TGTGCCAGCAGCTTAAGAGGGGCGGTCAACAATGAGCAGTTCTTC
. | TRBJ2-3 | 16 | . | TRBV4-3 | CASSQDLTGYTDTQYF | TGCGCCAGCAGCCAAGATCTAACAGGTTACACAGATACGCAGTATTTT
. | TRBJ1-1 | 17 | . | TRBV5-8 | CTSSWVGSTIMNTEAFF | TGTACCAGCAGCTGGGTGGGCAGCACAATTATGAACACTGAAGCTTTCTTT
. | TRBJ2-7 | 14 | many | TRBV27 | CASSYDPGFYEQYF | TGTGCCAGCAGTTACGACCCAGGTTTCTACGAGCAGTACTTC
. | TRBJ2-7 | 14 | many | TRBV7-8 | CASSRDVYSYEQYF | TGTGCCAGCAGCCGGGACGTTTACTCCTACGAGCAGTACTTC
. | TRBJ1-3 | 12 | once | TRBV27 | CASREAGNTIYF | TGTGCCAGCAGAGAGGCAGGAAACACCATATATTTT
. | TRBJ1-2 | 16 | . | TRBV5-5 | CASSLEARERWYGYTF | TGTGCCAGCAGCTTGGAGGCCAGGGAGAGATGGTATGGCTACACCTTC
. | TRBJ1-3 | 15 | few | TRBV19 | CASSSRQISGNTIYF | TGTGCCAGTAGTTCGAGACAGATCTCTGGAAACACCATATATTTT
. | TRBJ1-4 | 14 | many | TRBV7-9 | CASSRRDRGEKLFF | TGTGCCAGCAGCCGCCGGGACCGTGGAGAAAAACTGTTTTTT
TRBD2 | TRBJ2-1 | 17 | few | TRBV4-2 | CASSQEGGGLALNEQFF | TGTGCCAGCAGCCAAGAGGGCGGAGGACTAGCGCTAAATGAGCAGTTCTTC
. | TRBJ2-5 | 15 | . | TRBV28 | CASSHIIGGPKTQYF | TGTGCCAGCAGTCATATTATAGGGGGGCCGAAGACCCAGTACTTC
. | TRBJ1-4 | 14 | few | TRBV19 | CASSIWRTNEKLFF | TGTGCCAGTAGTATCTGGCGAACTAATGAAAAACTGTTTTTT
TRBD1 | TRBJ2-3 | 14 | many | TRBV7-8 | CASSPGGGQDTQYF | TGTGCCAGCAGCCCAGGGGGCGGGCAGGATACGCAGTATTTT
TRBD1 | TRBJ1-3 | 17 | few | TRBV7-6 | CASSWGTGELSGNTIYF | TGTGCCAGCAGCTGGGGGACAGGGGAGTTATCTGGAAACACCATATATTTT
. | TRBJ1-5 | 14 | many | TRBV7-8 | CASSPDSDDQPQHF | TGTGCCAGCAGCCCGGACAGTGATGATCAGCCCCAGCATTTT
TRBD1 | TRBJ2-1 | 14 | . | TRBV19 | CASRNRGTYNEQFF | TGTGCCAGTAGAAACAGGGGAACCTACAATGAGCAGTTCTTC
TRBD2 | TRBJ2-1 | 16 | . | TRBV6-5 | CASSYVGGDLAGGQFF | TGTGCCAGCAGTTACGTCGGAGGGGACCTAGCGGGGGGGCAGTTCTTC
TRBD2 | TRBJ2-7 | 15 | many | TRBV7-6 | CASTRGLAASYEQYF | TGTGCCAGCACCCGGGGACTAGCGGCTTCCTACGAGCAGTACTTC
TRBD1 | TRBJ2-5 | 17 | . | TRBV6-1 | CASSEQGTGRSQETRYF | TGTGCCAGCAGTGAACAAGGGACAGGGAGGAGCCAAGAGACCCGGTACTTC
TRBD1 | TRBJ1-1 | 15 | . | TRBV27 | CASSWTGPRVTEAFF | TGTGCCAGCAGCTGGACAGGGCCGAGAGTGACTGAAGCTTTCTTT
. | TRBJ1-1 | 13 | . | TRBV3-1 | CASSQDIRIKAFF | TGTGCCAGCAGCCAAGATATTCGGATTAAAGCTTTCTTT
TRBD2 | TRBJ2-5 | 15 | few | TRBV12-5 | CASGFWASGGETQYF | TGTGCTAGTGGTTTCTGGGCAAGCGGGGGAGAGACCCAGTACTTC
. | TRBJ2-3 | 16 | many | TRBV6-1 | CASSEGGGGGTDTQYF | TGTGCCAGCAGTGAGGGGGGCGGTGGGGGCACAGATACGCAGTATTTT
TRBD1 | TRBJ1-2 | 14 | . | TRBV7-6 | CASSPNTDRDGYTF | TGTGCCAGCAGCCCGAATACGGACAGGGATGGCTACACCTTC
TRBD1 | TRBJ1-4 | 17 | . | TRBV7-6 | CASSSWTGGIFNEKLFF | TGTGCCAGCAGCTCGTGGACAGGGGGCATTTTTAATGAAAAACTGTTTTTT
TRBD2 | TRBJ2-7 | 16 | few | TRBV7-8 | CASSLAASGGYYEQYF | TGTGCCAGCAGCTTAGCGGCTAGCGGGGGCTACTACGAGCAGTACTTC
. | TRBJ2-3 | 15 | . | TRBV27 | CASSLTGPQVDTQYF | TGTGCCAGCAGTTTAACAGGCCCACAGGTAGATACGCAGTATTTT
. | TRBJ2-1 | 16 | . | TRBV27 | CASSLLGGAGYNEQFF | TGTGCCAGCAGTTTATTGGGGGGCGCAGGTTACAATGAGCAGTTCTTC
TRBD1 | TRBJ1-2 | 18 | . | TRBV12-3/TRBV12-4 | CASSLASDRGSGLNGYTF | TGTGCCAGCAGTTTAGCCTCTGACAGGGGGTCGGGGTTAAATGGCTACACCTTC
TRBD1 | TRBJ1-3 | 15 | . | TRBV18 | CASSPGQGPGNTIYF | TGTGCCAGCTCACCAGGACAGGGCCCTGGAAACACCATATATTTT
TRBD1 | TRBJ1-5 | 15 | few | TRBV10-2 | CASSETGGGRQPQHF | TGCGCCAGCAGTGAGACAGGGGGCGGACGCCAGCCCCAGCATTTT
. | TRBJ2-5 | 15 | many | TRBV7-2 | CASSLGGAPRETQYF | TGTGCCAGCAGCTTAGGGGGGGCTCCTAGGGAGACCCAGTACTTC
TRBD2 | TRBJ2-3 | 16 | . | TRBV4-1 | CASSPKGAGGPDTQYF | TGCGCCAGCAGCCCGAAGGGGGCGGGGGGGCCGGATACGCAGTATTTT
. | TRBJ1-5 | 12 | . | TRBV14 | CASSQGLEPQHF | TGTGCCAGCAGCCAAGGACTCGAGCCCCAGCATTTT
. | TRBJ1-5 | 15 | few | TRBV9 | CASSDGGGSNQPQHF | TGTGCCAGCAGCGATGGGGGCGGGAGCAATCAGCCCCAGCATTTT
TRBD1 | TRBJ2-3 | 15 | . | TRBV14 | CASSQQTGGEDTQYF | TGTGCCAGCAGCCAGCAGACAGGGGGAGAAGATACGCAGTATTTT
TRBD2 | TRBJ2-3 | 14 | many | TRBV12-3/TRBV12-4 | CASGLAGATDTQYF | TGTGCCAGCGGACTAGCGGGGGCCACAGATACGCAGTATTTT
TRBD2 | TRBJ2-1 | 15 | . | TRBV4-1 | CASSQDRGLGNEQFF | TGCGCCAGCAGCCAAGATAGGGGACTAGGTAATGAGCAGTTCTTC